This T cell receptor beta chain was observed in a study of vaccination effects on CD4 cells after COVID-19. Findings of the study overall: Healthy vaccinees had only 1 of 255 vaccine-induced clones cross-react with common cold coronaviruses.

A note on this clone: Its antigen is not identified.

Under the ViraFEST assay, PBMC were stimulated with viral peptide pools so that antigen-specific CD4+ T cells expanded. Sequencing was performed afterwards. Culture lasted about ten days before CD4+ T cell isolation. Each participant received a vaccine that was either BNT162b2 or mRNA-1273, given as two doses. Using immunoSEQ multiplex PCR, the repertoire was profiled, and TCRdb retains in-frame clones only, with some absent. The sample yields around 81,000 clones, over 75% seen once. There are 13 residues in the CDR3. V was pared by 10 bases and J by 10 bases, with 17 bases between. Germline lookup yields CDR1 SNHLY and CDR2 FYNNEI.

The material sequenced was CD4+ T cells from PBMCs cultured with HCoV-OC43 spike peptides, taken after COVID-19 vaccination. The subset is: HCoV-OC43 spike overlapping peptide pool stimulation. This TCR was sampled from a human donor who received a COVID-19 vaccine. This rearrangement joins TRBV2 to TRBJ1-6; maybe TRBD1 (6 bases). The CDR3 here is CATARGYGSPLHF. In nucleotides, the CDR3 is TGTGCCACGGCCAGGGGCTACGGATCACCCCTCCACTTT.